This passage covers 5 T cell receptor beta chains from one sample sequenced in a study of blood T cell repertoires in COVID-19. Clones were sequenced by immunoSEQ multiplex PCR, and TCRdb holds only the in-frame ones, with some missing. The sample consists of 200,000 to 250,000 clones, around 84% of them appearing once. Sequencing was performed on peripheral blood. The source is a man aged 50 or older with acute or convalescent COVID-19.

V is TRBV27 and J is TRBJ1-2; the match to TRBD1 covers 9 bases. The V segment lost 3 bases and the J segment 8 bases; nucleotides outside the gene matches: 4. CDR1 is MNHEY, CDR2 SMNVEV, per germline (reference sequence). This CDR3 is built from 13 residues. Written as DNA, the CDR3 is TGTGCCAGCAGTTTGGGACAGGGAGAGGGCTACACCTTC. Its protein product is CASSLGQGEGYTF.

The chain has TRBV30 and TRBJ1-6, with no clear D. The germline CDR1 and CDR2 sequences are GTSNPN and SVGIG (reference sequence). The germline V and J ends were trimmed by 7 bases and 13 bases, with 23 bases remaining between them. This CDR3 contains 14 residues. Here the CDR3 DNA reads TGTGCCTTCCGAAACGACTCGGTGAGAGGGCCCCTCCACTTT. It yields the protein CAFRNDSVRGPLHF.

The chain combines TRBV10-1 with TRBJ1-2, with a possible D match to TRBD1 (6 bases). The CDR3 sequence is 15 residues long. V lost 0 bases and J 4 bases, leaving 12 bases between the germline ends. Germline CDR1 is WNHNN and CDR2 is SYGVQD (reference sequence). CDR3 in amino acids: CASSESTGQLYGYTF. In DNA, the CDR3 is TGCGCCAGCAGTGAGTCGACTGGACAGCTCTATGGCTACACCTTC.

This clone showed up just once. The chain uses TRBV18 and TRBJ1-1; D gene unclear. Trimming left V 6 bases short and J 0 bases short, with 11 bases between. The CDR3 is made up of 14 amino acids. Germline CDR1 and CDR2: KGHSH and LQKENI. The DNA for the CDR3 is TGTGCCAGCTCCCCGAACAGTTTGAACACTGAAGCTTTCTTT. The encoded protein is CASSPNSLNTEAFF. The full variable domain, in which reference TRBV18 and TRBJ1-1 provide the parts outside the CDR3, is NAGVMQNPRHLVRRRGQEARLRCSPMKGHSHVYWYRQLPEEGLKFMVYLQKENIIDESGMPKERFSAEFPKEGPSILRIQQVVRGDSAAYFCASSPNSLNTEAFFGQGTRLTVV.

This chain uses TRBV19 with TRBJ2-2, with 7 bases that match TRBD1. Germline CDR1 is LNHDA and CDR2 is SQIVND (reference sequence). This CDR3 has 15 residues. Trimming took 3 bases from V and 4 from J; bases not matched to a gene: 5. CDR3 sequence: CASSIRQGGTGELFF. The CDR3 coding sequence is TGTGCCAGTAGTATCCGACAGGGTGGCACCGGGGAGCTGTTTTTT. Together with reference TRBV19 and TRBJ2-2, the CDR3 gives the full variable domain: DGGITQSPKYLFRKEGQNVTLSCEQNLNHDAMYWYRQDPGQGLRLIYYSQIVNDFQKGDIAEGYSVSREKKESFPLTVTSAQKNPTAFYLCASSIRQGGTGELFFGEGSRLTVL.